This T cell receptor beta chain was recorded in a study of T cells in Graves' hyperthyroidism and ophthalmopathy. Fresh 10 ml peripheral blood yielded PBMCs. The investigators amplified TCR beta CDR3 regions from RNA transcripts. In the first-round RT-PCR of the TCR CDR3, the HTBI primer set was used. TCRdb re-called the multiplex PCR reads with MiXCR, one entry per CDR3 protein. The table includes hundreds of thousands of distinct CDR3 sequences, 15% to 18% detected once. The ends were cut back, 5 bases at V and 3 bases at J, with 8 bases in the middle. The CDR3 length is 11 residues. Per germline, CDR1 SQVTM and CDR2 ANQGSEA. General study points: Ophthalmopathy was distinguished from stable hyperthyroidism by 13 V-J signatures.

In regard to this clonotype: Its antigen is not identified.

Sample: blood. This receptor was taken from a woman aged 18-29 years with Graves' hyperthyroidism. V and J are TRBV29-1 and TRBJ2-7; no firm D call. CDR3 in amino acids: CSVMTGYEQYF. The CDR3 DNA is TGCAGCGTTATGACGGGCTACGAGCAGTACTTC.